This TCR beta chain is drawn from a study of T cells expressing NK-cell markers (dated by TCRdb to about 2020). Background for the entire study: Three sorted T-cell subsets (CD3+CD56+NKG2C+, CD3+CD56+NKG2C- and CD3+CD56-NKG2C+) from several donors had their TCR beta-chain repertoires profiled. Among the eight sequenced donors, seven were HCMV-seropositive and one was HCMV-seronegative. All eight donors whose samples were sequenced were randomly selected healthy volunteers, three of them men and five women. The libraries were sequenced on Illumina HiSeq 2000/2500, MiSeq or NextSeq, producing 2 x 150 bp reads.

HCMV serostatus was determined by detecting HCMV-specific IgG in serum with a commercial ELISA kit. Peripheral blood mononuclear cells were isolated from blood by Ficoll density gradient centrifugation. TCRdb records Illumina HiSeq 2000 as the sequencer. TCR beta cDNA libraries were prepared using 5'RACE template switching, which introduced a universal primer site and unique molecular identifiers. Priming for cDNA synthesis came from the TCR beta constant segment, and two successive PCR amplification steps followed. The published analysis was carried out like this. MIGEC handled demultiplexing of the reads and grouping by UMI, while MiTCR was used to assemble and quantify clonotypes. To remove erroneous sequences, TCR cDNA sequences were retained only when supported by two or more reads. The tcR package was used for downstream repertoire analysis, with clonotypes matched between fractions based on CDR3 nucleotide sequence plus V segment. VDJmatch was used to annotate antigen specificity against VDJdb, with one amino acid substitution in CDR3 permitted. Following reprocessing of the reads by TCRdb, the data hold one row per CDR3 protein sequence and no DNA is available. What appears here as the V and J calls and clone size reflects TCRdb's work, not the paper's. The sample's table covers roughly 180,000 distinct CDR3 sequences. Roughly 20% of the sample comes from the top ten.

The paper's findings and limits, for the study overall: In six donors, the dominant CD3+CD56+NKG2C+ clonotypes ranked among the top 10 CD8+ clonotypes, making up roughly 1.0-8% of CD8+ T cells. Whether the expanded NKG2C-expressing T cell clones were specific for HCMV antigens was left unclear. Those dominant clonotypes were again the most abundant among CD3+CD56-NKG2C+ cells in four donors, at roughly 28.3-60.1%.

CDR1 MNHNS and CDR2 SASEGT were looked up in the germline V gene. Inclusive of the bounding cysteine and phenylalanine, the CDR3 is 13 residues long. No nucleotide data were recorded. To note about this clonotype: Its antigen remains undetermined.

Recombination joined TRBV6-1 with TRBJ2-1; TCRdb's D call of TRBD1 is untestable without DNA. Sequencing used blood T cells: a sorted CD56 or NKG2C T cell subset, CD4+ or CD8+ T cells, or bulk PBMC T cells (not recorded which). This sequence originates from a woman between 18 and 70 years old in good health. The CDR3 is CASRGQVRNEQFF.